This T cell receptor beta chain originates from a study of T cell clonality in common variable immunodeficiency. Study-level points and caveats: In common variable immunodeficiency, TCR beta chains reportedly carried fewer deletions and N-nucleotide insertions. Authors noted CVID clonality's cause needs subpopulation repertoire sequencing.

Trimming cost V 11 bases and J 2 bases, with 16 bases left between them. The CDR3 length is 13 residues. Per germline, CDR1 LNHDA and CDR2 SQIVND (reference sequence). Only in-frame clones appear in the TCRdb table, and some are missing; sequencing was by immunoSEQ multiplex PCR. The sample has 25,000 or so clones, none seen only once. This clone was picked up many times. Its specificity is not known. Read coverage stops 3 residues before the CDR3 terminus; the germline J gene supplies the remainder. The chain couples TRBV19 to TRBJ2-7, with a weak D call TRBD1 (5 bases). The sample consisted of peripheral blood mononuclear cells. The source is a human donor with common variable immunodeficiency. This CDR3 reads CASLGTGTYEQYF. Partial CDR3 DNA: TGTGCCTCCCTCGGAACAGGTACCTACGAG.